This is a list of T cell receptor beta chains from one sample in a study of graft-versus-host responses after intestinal transplantation. These receptors have no identified antigens. Some clones are missing from TCRdb's copy, which holds only in-frame ones; the method was immunoSEQ multiplex PCR. The top ten clones hold roughly 0.32% of a sample with more than 65,000 clones, 85% to 90% of them seen once. The material sequenced was unstimulated CD4+ T cells sorted from spleen or lymph node cells, taken before intestinal transplant. The receptors come from a human donor who received an intestinal transplant. The conserved cysteine and the conserved F or W are not part of the CDR3 here. The order of the fields is J gene, V gene, clone size, CDR3 protein. Clone size is not always given. Where it is, it says once, few, many or a class for expanded clones.

J: TRBJ2-7
V: TRBV27
size: NA
CDR3: ASRGLAGGGYEQY

J: TRBJ1-4
V: TRBV11-2
size: NA
CDR3: ASSLGTGAGEKLF

J: TRBJ1-2
V: TRBV21-1
size: NA
CDR3: ASSTGGRRAYGYT

J: TRBJ2-5
V: TRBV7-8
size: NA
CDR3: ASSFRRSDLETQY

J: TRBJ1-5
V: TRBV10-3
size: NA
CDR3: AIRGTGSNQPQH

J: TRBJ2-7
V: TRBV9
size: NA
CDR3: ASSVGGQGAGEQY

J: TRBJ2-3
V: TRBV5-1
size: once
CDR3: ASSLGPLPRGPDTQY

J: TRBJ1-2
V: TRBV28
size: NA
CDR3: ASSLTAVRGYT

J: TRBJ1-3
V: TRBV30
size: NA
CDR3: AWSPGQPGNTIY

J: TRBJ2-1
V: TRBV9
size: NA
CDR3: ASSVGRRAGGDEQF

J: TRBJ2-1
V: TRBV5-6
size: NA
CDR3: ASSLGTSGANNEQF

J: TRBJ2-3
V: TRBV4-1
size: NA
CDR3: ASRQAVAGGTDTQY

J: TRBJ2-2
V: TRBV7-3
size: NA
CDR3: ASSFPLEGTGELF

J: TRBJ1-1
V: TRBV27
size: NA
CDR3: ASSFDRLNTEAF

J: TRBJ1-2
V: TRBV7-9
size: NA
CDR3: ASSSGTGFYGYT

J: TRBJ1-2
V: TRBV5-4
size: NA
CDR3: ASSTRDRMGYT

J: TRBJ2-1
V: TRBV6-5
size: NA
CDR3: ASSGTVSSYNEQF

J: TRBJ1-2
V: TRBV15
size: NA
CDR3: ATSRDGDRGGYT

J: TRBJ1-6
V: TRBV14
size: NA
CDR3: ASSLPGSYNSPLH

J: TRBJ2-3
V: TRBV28
size: NA
CDR3: ASSPGLAGGLGDTQY

J: TRBJ2-4
V: TRBV19
size: few
CDR3: ASSPGGIGLAGIQY

J: TRBJ2-1
V: TRBV19
size: NA
CDR3: ASKGTEGEQF

J: TRBJ2-3
V: TRBV5-1
size: NA
CDR3: ASSLGASRSTDTQY

J: TRBJ1-3
V: TRBV7-9
size: NA
CDR3: ASSFGQPLSGNTIY

J: TRBJ1-2
V: TRBV6-1
size: few
CDR3: ASSEASGYT